A selection of T cell receptor beta chains follows, all from one sample in a study of blood T cell repertoires in COVID-19. The data were produced by immunoSEQ multiplex PCR, yet TCRdb's version contains in-frame clones alone and is incomplete. Among just under 9,000 clones, less than 90% were seen once, and the ten largest hold around 7.8%. Sequencing input: peripheral blood. These receptors originate from a human donor with active COVID-19. The donor label of this sample is uncertain. Each CDR3 is given with its conserved first and last residue. A D gene is named only where the DNA matches it firmly. Rows give clone size only sometimes, using once, few, many, or a class for an expanded clone.

CDR3nt	CDR3aa	v_gene	d_gene	j_gene	abundance
TGTGCCAGCAGCCCCCCCGACAGGGGATCCCTCCACTTT	CASSPPDRGSLHF	TRBV28	TRBD1	TRBJ1-6	-
TGTGCCAGCACTTACGGGACTAGCGCCTACAATGAGCAGTTCTTC	CASTYGTSAYNEQFF	TRBV28	TRBD2	TRBJ2-1	-
TGTGCCAGCAGCATCATACAGGGGGACATTGATTCACCCCTCCACTTT	CASSIIQGDIDSPLHF	TRBV21-1	-	TRBJ1-6	-
TGCAGCGTTGAAGTCGGGACAGGGAGTGCCGGGGAGCTGTTTTTT	CSVEVGTGSAGELFF	TRBV29-1	TRBD1	TRBJ2-2	-
TGTGCCAGCAGTTGGGAGGGAGGGAACACTGAAGCTTTCTTT	CASSWEGGNTEAFF	TRBV6-5	-	TRBJ1-1	-
TGTGCCATCAGTCCGGGACAGGTCCTTACCGAAGCCCTCCACTTT	CAISPGQVLTEALHF	TRBV10-3	TRBD1	TRBJ1-6	few
TGTGCCAGCAGAAGAGGTCCCGGGGAGCTGTTTTTT	CASRRGPGELFF	TRBV25-1	-	TRBJ2-2	-
TGTGCCAGCAGCCCGCAACTAGGACAGCTGAACACTGAAGCTTTCTTT	CASSPQLGQLNTEAFF	TRBV5-4	-	TRBJ1-1	-
TGTGCCATCCGTTCTTCAGTTGTGGGCAATCAGCCCCAGCATTTT	CAIRSSVVGNQPQHF	TRBV10-3	-	TRBJ1-5	few
TGTGCCAGCAAACTTGGGGGCGGCCCTGGAAACACCATATATTTT	CASKLGGGPGNTIYF	TRBV9	-	TRBJ1-3	-
TGTGCCAGCAGCAGAGTTTATAATTCACCCCTCCACTTT	CASSRVYNSPLHF	TRBV7-3	-	TRBJ1-6	-
TGTGCCAGCAGCTTGGCCTTAAGGGGCACTGAAGCTTTCTTT	CASSLALRGTEAFF	TRBV5-4	-	TRBJ1-1	-
TGTGCCAGCAGCTTGGAGGGGGACCCTAATGAAAAACTGTTTTTT	CASSLEGDPNEKLFF	TRBV5-4	-	TRBJ1-4	-
TGTGCCAGCAGCTTCCAAAATTCACCCCTCCACTTT	CASSFQNSPLHF	TRBV9	-	TRBJ1-6	few
TGTGCCAGCAGCCAAAAATGGAGCAGCTCTGGAAACACCATATATTTT	CASSQKWSSSGNTIYF	TRBV14	-	TRBJ1-3	once
TGTGCCAGCAGCCGAAGACAGGCCTTAGGGGTTGAAGCTTTCTTT	CASSRRQALGVEAFF	TRBV3-1/TRBV3-2	-	TRBJ1-1	-
TGCGCCAGCAGCCATAGGCAGGGGGCTGTTGAAAAACTGTTTTTT	CASSHRQGAVEKLFF	TRBV4-1	TRBD1	TRBJ1-4	-
TGTGCCAGCGGCGGGGGTCGTAGTTCCAAAAACATTCAGTACTTC	CASGGGRSSKNIQYF	TRBV6-5	TRBD2	TRBJ2-4	-
TGTGCCAGCAGCCGGGGGATACTCCGCTCTGGGGCCAACGTCCTGACTTTC	CASSRGILRSGANVLTF	TRBV7-2	-	TRBJ2-6	-
TGTGCCACCAGCAGGGGCAGGGGCGAGAGCTACGAGCAGTACTTC	CATSRGRGESYEQYF	TRBV15	-	TRBJ2-7	few